This entry lists 4 T cell receptor beta chains sequenced from one sample in a study of response to subunit inactivated influenza vaccine. MiXCR, run by TCRdb on the RT-PCR reads, gives a single entry per CDR3 protein. The data hold 550,000 to 800,000 distinct CDR3 sequences, with approximately 14% observed a single time. Material: PBMCs from blood, obtained about 12 days after vaccination. The receptors originated from a man aged 50-59 years who received an inactivated influenza vaccine.

This chain's CDR3 is CATEFSRDTPTYEQYF. CDR3 in DNA: TGTGCTACGGAGTTCTCCCGGGACACACCGACCTACGAGCAGTACTTC. The chain recombines TRBV6-2 or TRBV6-3 with TRBJ2-7, with D tentatively TRBD1 (6 bases). Germline assignment: CDR1 MNHEY and CDR2 SVGEGT. This CDR3 spans 16 amino acids.

V and J are TRBV6-1 and TRBJ2-7; D possibly corresponds to TRBD2 (5 bases). Per the germline V gene, CDR1 is MNHNS and CDR2 is SASEGT. The V end lost 4 bases, the J end lost 3 bases, and 10 bases lay between the germline ends. The CDR3 is 13 amino acids. CDR3 residues: CASSGYGGYEQYF. Written as DNA, the CDR3 is TGTGCCAGCAGTGGATATGGAGGCTACGAGCAGTACTTC.

This clonotype came up a few times. V and J are TRBV6-5 and TRBJ2-1; TRBD2 aligns across 7 bases. After removal of 2 bases from V and 0 bases from J, the junction contained 4 bases not matched to a gene. Germline CDR1 is MNHEY and CDR2 is SVGAGI. This CDR3 is built from 16 residues. The CDR3 loop reads CASSYTGGSSYNEQFF. In nucleotides, the CDR3 is TGTGCCAGCAGTTACACCGGGGGGTCCTCCTACAATGAGCAGTTCTTC.

This clonotype came up many times. The chain combines TRBV5-1 with TRBJ2-3, with D possibly being TRBD1 (6 bases). Per the germline V gene, CDR1 is SGHRS and CDR2 is YFSETQ. Trimming pared 1 base from V and 4 bases from J, leaving 13 bases between. The CDR3 has 15 residues. The CDR3 DNA reads TGCGCCAGCAGCTTGTGGGGGCAGACCTCAGATACGCAGTATTTT. This gives the protein CASSLWGQTSDTQYF.